This T cell receptor beta chain was observed in a study of shared T cell receptors in the human thymus. CDR1 is SGHDT, CDR2 YYEEEE, per germline. The CDR3 length is 16 residues. After removal of 4 bases from V and 6 bases from J, the junction contained 12 bases not matched to a gene. Produced via immunoSEQ multiplex PCR; TCRdb's table is partial and in-frame only. The data show about 660,000 clones, around 87% seen once. This sample also appeared in a second study, on human thymus T cells. Per that paper: From resections taken during corrective heart surgery, the thymus tissue was obtained. Apparent skewing of V and J gene usage characterized both thymic and blood repertoires. Thymic repertoires overlap heavily among unrelated individuals, related research has reported.

The V call is TRBV5-6, the J call TRBJ2-1; 8 nucleotides match TRBD1. The source material was thymocytes. The TCR comes from a boy under two years old with a congenital heart defect. The CDR3 loop is CASSRDRFLVFNEQFF. The CDR3 coding sequence is TGTGCCAGCAGCCGGGACAGGTTTTTAGTATTCAATGAGCAGTTCTTC.